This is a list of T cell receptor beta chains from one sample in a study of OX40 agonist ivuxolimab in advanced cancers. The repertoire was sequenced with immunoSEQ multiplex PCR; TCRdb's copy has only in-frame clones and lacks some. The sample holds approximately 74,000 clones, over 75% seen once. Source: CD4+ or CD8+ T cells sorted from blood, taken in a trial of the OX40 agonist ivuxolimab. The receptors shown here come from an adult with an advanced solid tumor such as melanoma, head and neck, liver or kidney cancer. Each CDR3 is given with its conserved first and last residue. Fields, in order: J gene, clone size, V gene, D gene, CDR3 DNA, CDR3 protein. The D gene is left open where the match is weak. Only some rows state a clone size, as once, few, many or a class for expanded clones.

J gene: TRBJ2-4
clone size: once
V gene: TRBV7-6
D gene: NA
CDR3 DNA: TGTGCCAGCAGCTTAGAAGGGTCCAGGACCAAAAACATTCAGTACTTC
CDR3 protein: CASSLEGSRTKNIQYF

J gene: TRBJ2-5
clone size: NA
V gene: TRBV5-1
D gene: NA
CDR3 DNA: TGCGCCAGCAGCCCAGGACTGACCCAAGAGACCCAGTACTTC
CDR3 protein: CASSPGLTQETQYF

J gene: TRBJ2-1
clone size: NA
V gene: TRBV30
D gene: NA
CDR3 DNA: TGTGCCTGGAGTGCCGATTCGGGCCCCGCGAGGAATGAGCAGTTCTTC
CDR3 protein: CAWSADSGPARNEQFF

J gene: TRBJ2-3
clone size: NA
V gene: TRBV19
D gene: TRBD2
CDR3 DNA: TGTGCCAGTAGTTTACGGGGGGGGACAATGCGGACAGATACGCAGTATTTT
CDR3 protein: CASSLRGGTMRTDTQYF

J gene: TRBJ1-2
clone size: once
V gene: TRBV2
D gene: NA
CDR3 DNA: TGTGCCAGCAGTGACGGGCTAAAACCAAACTATGGCTACACCTTC
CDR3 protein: CASSDGLKPNYGYTF

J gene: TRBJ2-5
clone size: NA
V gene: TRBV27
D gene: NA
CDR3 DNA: TGTGCCAGCAGTCGGACAGACCCTCAAGAGACCCAGTACTTC
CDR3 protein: CASSRTDPQETQYF

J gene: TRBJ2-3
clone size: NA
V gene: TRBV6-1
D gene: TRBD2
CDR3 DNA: TGTGCCAGCAGTGACCGGACTAGCGGGAGAGCTACAGATACGCAGTATTTT
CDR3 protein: CASSDRTSGRATDTQYF

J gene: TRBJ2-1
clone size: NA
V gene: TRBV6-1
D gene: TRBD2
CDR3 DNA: TGTGCCAGCAGTGATGCCGGGACTAGCGGGAGGCGCTGGCAGTTCTTC
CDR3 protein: CASSDAGTSGRRWQFF

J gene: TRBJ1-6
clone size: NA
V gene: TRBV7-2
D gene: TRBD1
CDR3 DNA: TGTGCCAGCAGCTTAGCCGGAACAGGGGTGGGCTCCTATAATTCACCCCTCCACTTT
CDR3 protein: CASSLAGTGVGSYNSPLHF

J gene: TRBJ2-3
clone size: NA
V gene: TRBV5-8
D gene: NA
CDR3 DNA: TGTGCCAGCAGCAGAGACAGCACAGATACGCAGTATTTT
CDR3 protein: CASSRDSTDTQYF

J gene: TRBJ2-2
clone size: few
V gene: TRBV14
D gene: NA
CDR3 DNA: TGTGCCAGCAGCCTGGGGACGAACACCGGGGAGCTGTTTTTT
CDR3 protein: CASSLGTNTGELFF

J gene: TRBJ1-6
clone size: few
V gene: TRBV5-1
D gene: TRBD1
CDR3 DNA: TGCGCCAGCAGCTTGTCAGGCACAGGGGTAGGTTCACCCCTCCACTTT
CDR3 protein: CASSLSGTGVGSPLHF

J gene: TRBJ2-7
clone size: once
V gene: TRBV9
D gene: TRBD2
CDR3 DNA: TGTGCCAGCAGCCCGGGGACTAGCTACGAGCAGTACTTC
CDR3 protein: CASSPGTSYEQYF

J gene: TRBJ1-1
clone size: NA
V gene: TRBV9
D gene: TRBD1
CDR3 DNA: TGTGCCAGCAGCCCACAGGGGGCGCCCACTGAAGCTTTCTTT
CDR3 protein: CASSPQGAPTEAFF

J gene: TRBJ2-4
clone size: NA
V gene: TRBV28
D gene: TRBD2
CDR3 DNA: TGTGCCAGCTCAAGGCGCGGGGGGACCAAAAACATTCAGTACTTC
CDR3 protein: CASSRRGGTKNIQYF

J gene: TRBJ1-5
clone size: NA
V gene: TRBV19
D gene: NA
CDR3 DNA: TGTGCCAGTAGTATACGGGGGCAGAGCAATCAGCCCCAGCATTTT
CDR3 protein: CASSIRGQSNQPQHF

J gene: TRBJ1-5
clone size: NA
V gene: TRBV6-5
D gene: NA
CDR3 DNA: TGTGCCAGCCGAATGAATAGCAATCAGCCCCAGCATTTT
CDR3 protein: CASRMNSNQPQHF

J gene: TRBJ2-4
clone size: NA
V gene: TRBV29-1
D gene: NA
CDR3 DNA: TGCAGCGTTCAGGGGGGAGGGGACATTCAGTACTTC
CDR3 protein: CSVQGGGDIQYF

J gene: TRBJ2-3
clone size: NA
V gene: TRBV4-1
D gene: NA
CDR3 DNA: TGCGCCAGCAGCCAAGTGGACAGCTCCAGGGATACGCAGTATTTT
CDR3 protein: CASSQVDSSRDTQYF

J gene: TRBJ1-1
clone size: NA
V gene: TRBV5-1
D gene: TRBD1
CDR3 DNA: TGCGCCAGCAGCTTGATGACAGGGCGGACTGAAGCTTTCTTT
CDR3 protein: CASSLMTGRTEAFF

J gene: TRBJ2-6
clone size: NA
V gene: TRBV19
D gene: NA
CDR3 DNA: TGTGCCAGTAGGGACATCTCTGGGGCCAACGTCCTGACTTTC
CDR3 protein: CASRDISGANVLTF

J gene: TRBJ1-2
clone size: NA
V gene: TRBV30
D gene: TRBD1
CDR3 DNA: TGTGCCCATACAGGGGGCACATCTATTAACTATGGCTACACCTTC
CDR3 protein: CAHTGGTSINYGYTF

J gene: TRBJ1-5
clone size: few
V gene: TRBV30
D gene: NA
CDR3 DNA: TGTGCCTTGACAGAGAACAATCAGCCCCAGCATTTT
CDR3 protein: CALTENNQPQHF

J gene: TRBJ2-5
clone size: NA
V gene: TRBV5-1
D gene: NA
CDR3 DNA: TGCGCCAGCAGCTTGACAGGGTGGGAAGAGACCCAGTACTTC
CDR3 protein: CASSLTGWEETQYF

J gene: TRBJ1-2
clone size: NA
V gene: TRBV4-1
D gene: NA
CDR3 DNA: TGCGCCAGCAGCCAAGATTGGGCTCCCTATGGCTACACCTTC
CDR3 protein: CASSQDWAPYGYTF

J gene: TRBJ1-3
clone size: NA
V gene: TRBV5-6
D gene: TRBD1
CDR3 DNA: TGTGCCAGCAGCTTGGCGAGGGGACAGGGGGCTGGAAACACCATATATTTT
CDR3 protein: CASSLARGQGAGNTIYF

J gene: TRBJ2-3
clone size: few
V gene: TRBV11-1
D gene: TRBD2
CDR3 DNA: TGTGCCAGCAGCTCCCAGCGGGGGGTACCAGATACGCAGTATTTT
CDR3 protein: CASSSQRGVPDTQYF

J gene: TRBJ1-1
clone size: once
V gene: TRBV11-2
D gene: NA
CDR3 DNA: TGTGCCAGCAGCTTAGATGGGGGGCGCACAACTGAAGCTTTCTTT
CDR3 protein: CASSLDGGRTTEAFF

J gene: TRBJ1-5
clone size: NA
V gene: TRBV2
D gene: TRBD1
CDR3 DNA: TGTGCCAGCAGTTGGGGACAGGGGGCCCAGCCCCAGCATTTT
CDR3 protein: CASSWGQGAQPQHF

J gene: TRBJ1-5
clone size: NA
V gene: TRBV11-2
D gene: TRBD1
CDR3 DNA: TGTGCCAGCAGCTCACAGGGGAGTCAGCCCCAGCATTTT
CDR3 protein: CASSSQGSQPQHF

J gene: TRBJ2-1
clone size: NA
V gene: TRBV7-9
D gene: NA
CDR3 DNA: TGTGCCAGCAGCTTAGCGGGCTTGTTAAAAAGCTCCTACAATGAGCAGTTCTTC
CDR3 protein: CASSLAGLLKSSYNEQFF

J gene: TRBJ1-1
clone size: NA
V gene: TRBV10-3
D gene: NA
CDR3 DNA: TGTGCCCTAAAGCAGAACATGAACACTGAAGCTTTCTTT
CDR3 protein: CALKQNMNTEAFF

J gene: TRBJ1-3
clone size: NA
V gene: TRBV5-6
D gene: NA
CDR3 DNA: TGTGCCAGCAGCGCGGCGGTTTGGGGAAACACCATATATTTT
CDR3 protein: CASSAAVWGNTIYF

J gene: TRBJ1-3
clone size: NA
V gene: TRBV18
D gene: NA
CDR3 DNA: TGTGCCAGCTCTGGCGGCTCTGGAAACACCATATATTTT
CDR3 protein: CASSGGSGNTIYF

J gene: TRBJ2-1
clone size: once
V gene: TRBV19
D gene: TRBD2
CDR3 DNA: TGTGCCAGTAGAACGAGGGGTCTAGGACTAGCGGGAGTCAATGAGCAGTTCTTC
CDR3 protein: CASRTRGLGLAGVNEQFF

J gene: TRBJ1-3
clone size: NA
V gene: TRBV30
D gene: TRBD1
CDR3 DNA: TGTGCCTTGGACAGGGTGGGAAACACCATATATTTT
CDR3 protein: CALDRVGNTIYF

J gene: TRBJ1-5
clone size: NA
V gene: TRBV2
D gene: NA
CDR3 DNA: TGTGCCAGCAGTGAAGGGGCAGCGAATCAGCCCCAGCATTTT
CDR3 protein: CASSEGAANQPQHF

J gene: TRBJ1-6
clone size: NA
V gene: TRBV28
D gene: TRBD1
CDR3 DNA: TGTGCCAGCAGCCCTGGACAGGGGGGGCCCTATAATTCACCCCTCCACTTT
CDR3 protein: CASSPGQGGPYNSPLHF

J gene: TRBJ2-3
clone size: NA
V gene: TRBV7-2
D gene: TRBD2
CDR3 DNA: TGTGCCAGCAGCTTAATTAGCGGGGCCACAGATACGCAGTATTTT
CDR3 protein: CASSLISGATDTQYF

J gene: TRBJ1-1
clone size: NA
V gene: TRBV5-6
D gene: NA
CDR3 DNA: TGTGCCAGCAGCTTGGGTTGGGGACGGCGGAACACTGAAGCTTTCTTT
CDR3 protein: CASSLGWGRRNTEAFF

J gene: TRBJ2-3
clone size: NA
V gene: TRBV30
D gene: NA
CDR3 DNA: TGTGCCTGGAGGCTAGCACCTAGCACAGATACGCAGTATTTT
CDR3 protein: CAWRLAPSTDTQYF

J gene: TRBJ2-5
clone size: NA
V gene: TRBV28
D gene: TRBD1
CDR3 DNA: TGTGCCAGCAGGCAACCCGGGACAGGGAGGGAGACCCAGTACTTC
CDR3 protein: CASRQPGTGRETQYF

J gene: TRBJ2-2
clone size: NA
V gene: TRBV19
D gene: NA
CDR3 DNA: TGTGCCAGTAGTATTGGGATGGGGGCGGGCACCGGGGAGCTGTTTTTT
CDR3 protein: CASSIGMGAGTGELFF